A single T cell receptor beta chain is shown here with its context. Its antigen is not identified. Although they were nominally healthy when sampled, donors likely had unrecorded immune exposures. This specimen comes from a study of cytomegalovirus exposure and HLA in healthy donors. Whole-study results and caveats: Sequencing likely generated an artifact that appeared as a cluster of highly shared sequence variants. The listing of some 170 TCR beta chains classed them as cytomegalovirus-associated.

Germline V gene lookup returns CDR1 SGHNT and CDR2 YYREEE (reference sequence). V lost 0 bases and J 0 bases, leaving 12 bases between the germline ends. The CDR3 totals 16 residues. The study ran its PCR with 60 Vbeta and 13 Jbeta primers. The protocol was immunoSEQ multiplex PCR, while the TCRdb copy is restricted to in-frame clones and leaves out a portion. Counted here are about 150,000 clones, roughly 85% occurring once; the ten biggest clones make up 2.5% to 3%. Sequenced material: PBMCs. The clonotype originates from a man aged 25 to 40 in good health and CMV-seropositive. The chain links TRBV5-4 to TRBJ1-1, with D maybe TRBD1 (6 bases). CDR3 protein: CASSLGGPIMNTEAFF. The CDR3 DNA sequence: TGTGCCAGCAGCTTGGGGGGGCCCATCATGAACACTGAAGCTTTCTTT. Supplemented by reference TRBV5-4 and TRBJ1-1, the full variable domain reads ETGVTQSPTHLIKTRGQQVTLRCSSQSGHNTVSWYQQALGQGPQFIFQYYREEENGRGNFPPRFSGLQFPNYSSELNVNALELDDSALYLCASSLGGPIMNTEAFFGQGTRLTVV.